This T cell receptor (beta chain) derives from a study of T-cell reconstitution after alpha-beta-depleted transplantation in children. Overall study findings and caveats: When one year had passed after transplant, most T-cell counts and diversity came from newly produced T cells. Approximately two months post-transplant, alpha-beta T cells reportedly originated from several hundred expanded graft clones. Surviving recipient T cells and intrathymic progenitors accounted for some patients' high TCRbeta diversity at day 60.

Per germline, CDR1 SGHTA and CDR2 FQGNSA. V lost 5 bases and J 3 bases, leaving 14 bases between the germline ends. The CDR3 is made up of 15 amino acids. Preparing the TCRbeta library involved the use of unique molecular identifiers. Each CDR3 protein gets one entry after TCRdb re-called the PCR reads with MiXCR. The table includes fewer than 550,000 distinct CDR3 sequences, 9.5% to 12% detected once. This clonotype has at least ten counts. What it binds is unknown. Here the sequenced sample was PBMCs, mostly from graft donor cells, taken 180 days after TCRalphabeta/CD19-depleted stem cell transplant. This clonotype originated in a female patient aged 2-15 years who had a stem cell transplant for aplastic anemia, so the T cells may come from the graft donor. The rearrangement uses TRBV7-2 and TRBJ1-5; no definite D call. CDR3 DNA sequence: TGTGCCAGCAGCCCGCAGCCTAGGACCAATCAGCCCCAGCATTTT. Translating gives CASSPQPRTNQPQHF.